This TCR beta chain was observed in a study of blood T cell repertoires in COVID-19. The CDR3 spans 14 residues. Germline V gives CDR1 SEHNR, CDR2 FQNEAQ (reference sequence). V gave up 5 bases and J gave up 2 bases; unmatched junction bases: 4. Authors' analysis steps: Reference gene primer amplification yielded estimated nucleated cell counts. The assay was immunoSEQ multiplex PCR, and TCRdb's table has in-frame clones only and misses some. V, J and clone size are taken as reported in that table, and D and trimming were inferred from the DNA itself. This table holds 320,000 or so clones, 75% to 90% found once. Only one count was recorded for this clone. Other DNA sequences in the sample encode the same CDR3.

This clonotype was sampled from a man in his sixties who had recovered from COVID-19. The chain joins TRBV7-9 to TRBJ1-1, with 8 bases aligning to TRBD1. Source material: PBMCs or T cells enriched from blood (not recorded which). The CDR3 DNA follows: TGTGCCAGCAGCAGCGGACAGGGTAACACTGAAGCTTTCTTT. This sequence encodes CASSSGQGNTEAFF.